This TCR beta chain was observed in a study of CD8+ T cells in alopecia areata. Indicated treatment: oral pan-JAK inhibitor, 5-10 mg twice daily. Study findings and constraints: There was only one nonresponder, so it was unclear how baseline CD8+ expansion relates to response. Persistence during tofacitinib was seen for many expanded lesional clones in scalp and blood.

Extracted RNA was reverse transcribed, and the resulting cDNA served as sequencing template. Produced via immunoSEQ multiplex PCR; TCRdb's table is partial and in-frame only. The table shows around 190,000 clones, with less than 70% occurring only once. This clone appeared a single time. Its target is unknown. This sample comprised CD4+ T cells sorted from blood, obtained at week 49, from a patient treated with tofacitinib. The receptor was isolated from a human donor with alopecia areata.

This CDR3 is CASSPLGQETQYF. As DNA, the CDR3 is TGTGCCAGCTCACCGCTTGGTCAAGAGACCCAGTACTTC. The chain uses TRBV18 and TRBJ2-5; no firm D call. The germline CDR1 and CDR2 sequences are KGHSH and LQKENI. This CDR3 spans 13 amino acids. The V end lost 3 bases, the J end lost 2 bases, and 7 bases lay between the germline ends.